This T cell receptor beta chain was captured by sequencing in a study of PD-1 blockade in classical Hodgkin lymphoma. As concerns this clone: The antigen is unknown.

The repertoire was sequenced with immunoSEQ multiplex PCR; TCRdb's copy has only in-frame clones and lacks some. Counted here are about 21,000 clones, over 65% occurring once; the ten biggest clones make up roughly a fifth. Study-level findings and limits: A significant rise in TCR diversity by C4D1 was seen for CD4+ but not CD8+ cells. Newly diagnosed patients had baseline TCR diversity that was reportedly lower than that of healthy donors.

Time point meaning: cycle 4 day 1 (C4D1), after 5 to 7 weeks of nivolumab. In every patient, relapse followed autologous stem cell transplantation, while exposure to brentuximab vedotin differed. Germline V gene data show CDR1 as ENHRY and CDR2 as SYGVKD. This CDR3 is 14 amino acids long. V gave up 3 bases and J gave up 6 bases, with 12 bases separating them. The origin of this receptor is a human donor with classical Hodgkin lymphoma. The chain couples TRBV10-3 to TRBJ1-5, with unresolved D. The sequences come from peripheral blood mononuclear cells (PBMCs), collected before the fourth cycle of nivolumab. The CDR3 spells CAISDVSGFQPQHF. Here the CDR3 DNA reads TGTGCCATCAGTGACGTGTCCGGTTTTCAGCCCCAGCATTTT.